This is a list of T cell receptor beta chains from one sample in a study of identical twins' blood T cells. From the 5' RACE reads, TCRdb called clonotypes with MiXCR, one entry per CDR3 protein. The table records hundreds of thousands of distinct CDR3 sequences, over 25% of them present only once. Sequenced material: PBMCs. Receptor source: a woman aged 18 to 55 in good health. The CDR3 runs from the conserved cysteine through the conserved F or W. D genes are given only for firm matches. Part of the rows lack a size; the others show once, few, many or a class for expanded clones.

V: TRBV19; J: TRBJ2-3; D: .; size: many; CDR3: CASSQKDTQYF; DNA: TGTGCCAGTAGTCAGAAAGATACGCAGTATTTT
V: TRBV6-6; J: TRBJ1-2; D: .; size: few; CDR3: CASSYSAGSGYTF; DNA: TGTGCCAGCAGTTACTCGGCAGGGTCTGGCTACACCTTC
V: TRBV6-6; J: TRBJ1-2; D: .; size: few; CDR3: CASSPKLDYGYTF; DNA: TGTGCCAGCAGTCCCAAATTAGACTATGGCTACACCTTC
V: TRBV20-1; J: TRBJ1-1; D: TRBD1; size: few; CDR3: CSASRGIMNTEAFF; DNA: TGCAGTGCTAGCAGGGGGATCATGAACACTGAAGCTTTCTTT
V: TRBV5-1; J: TRBJ2-2; D: .; size: .; CDR3: CASSLGTYEGTGELFF; DNA: TGCGCCAGCAGCTTGGGGACATATGAAGGCACCGGGGAGCTGTTTTTT
V: TRBV29-1; J: TRBJ1-2; D: .; size: .; CDR3: CSASGGLSYGYTF; DNA: TGCAGCGCCTCGGGGGGCTTGAGCTATGGCTACACCTTC
V: TRBV20-1; J: TRBJ1-3; D: .; size: .; CDR3: CSARDRLRHSGNTIYF; DNA: TGCAGTGCTAGAGATCGATTACGGCACTCTGGAAACACCATATATTTT
V: TRBV12-3/TRBV12-4; J: TRBJ1-1; D: .; size: few; CDR3: CASSFLPRIEAFF; DNA: TGTGCCAGCAGTTTTCTCCCACGTATTGAAGCTTTCTTT
V: TRBV20-1; J: TRBJ1-2; D: .; size: .; CDR3: CSARGTLRSNYGYTF; DNA: TGCAGTGCTCGAGGGACACTTAGATCTAACTATGGCTACACCTTC
V: TRBV3-1; J: TRBJ2-7; D: .; size: .; CDR3: CASSQVPYEQYF; DNA: TGTGCCAGCAGCCAGGTGCCCTACGAGCAGTACTTC
V: TRBV12-3/TRBV12-4; J: TRBJ1-2; D: TRBD1; size: .; CDR3: CASSQGRRQGYYGYTF; DNA: TGTGCCAGCAGCCAGGGTCGGAGACAGGGATACTATGGCTACACCTTC
V: TRBV11-2; J: TRBJ2-1; D: .; size: .; CDR3: CASSSKASWADEQFF; DNA: TGTGCCAGCAGCTCCAAAGCTTCGTGGGCCGATGAGCAGTTCTTC
V: TRBV11-2; J: TRBJ2-2; D: .; size: many; CDR3: CASSSAQDSGELFF; DNA: TGTGCCAGCAGCTCCGCACAGGACAGCGGGGAGCTGTTTTTT
V: TRBV5-1; J: TRBJ2-2; D: .; size: few; CDR3: CASSLSDNTGELFF; DNA: TGCGCCAGCAGCTTATCAGATAACACCGGGGAGCTGTTTTTT
V: TRBV6-1; J: TRBJ1-5; D: .; size: few; CDR3: CASSGGGVAQHF; DNA: TGTGCCAGCAGTGGGGGAGGTGTAGCCCAGCATTTT
V: TRBV14; J: TRBJ1-1; D: .; size: .; CDR3: CTSTRGDTESFF; DNA: TGTACCAGCACCCGTGGTGACACTGAATCTTTCTTT
V: TRBV12-3/TRBV12-4; J: TRBJ1-1; D: .; size: many; CDR3: CASSRRIGNTEAFF; DNA: TGTGCCAGCAGCCGGCGGATTGGGAACACTGAAGCTTTCTTT
V: TRBV2; J: TRBJ2-2; D: .; size: .; CDR3: CASISQVTGELFF; DNA: TGTGCCAGCATTTCACAGGTTACCGGGGAGCTGTTTTTT
V: TRBV6-2/TRBV6-3; J: TRBJ2-3; D: .; size: few; CDR3: CASSPDTLIRDTQYF; DNA: TGTGCCAGCAGCCCAGACACCCTGATTAGGGATACGCAGTATTTT
V: TRBV6-6; J: TRBJ2-7; D: .; size: .; CDR3: CASSYAPGSSYEQYF; DNA: TGTGCCAGCAGTTACGCGCCAGGCAGCTCCTACGAGCAGTACTTC
V: TRBV2; J: TRBJ1-2; D: .; size: few; CDR3: CAAQRQEGYGYTF; DNA: TGTGCCGCACAGAGACAGGAGGGCTATGGCTACACCTTC
V: TRBV29-1; J: TRBJ2-2; D: .; size: .; CDR3: CSVGYPNTGELFF; DNA: TGCAGCGTTGGGTATCCGAACACCGGGGAGCTGTTTTTT
V: TRBV29-1; J: TRBJ2-5; D: .; size: many; CDR3: CSAVKLVSVETQYF; DNA: TGCAGCGCAGTGAAACTAGTTTCTGTAGAGACCCAGTACTTC
V: TRBV6-5; J: TRBJ1-2; D: .; size: many; CDR3: CASRRGSGTTVNYGYTF; DNA: TGTGCCAGCAGAAGAGGTTCGGGGACAACAGTTAACTATGGCTACACCTTC
V: TRBV7-9; J: TRBJ1-3; D: .; size: .; CDR3: CASSTGAGNTIYF; DNA: TGTGCCAGCAGCACAGGTGCTGGAAACACCATATATTTT
V: TRBV12-3/TRBV12-4; J: TRBJ2-2; D: TRBD2; size: .; CDR3: CASALLAGAGELFF; DNA: TGTGCCAGCGCACTTCTCGCGGGGGCCGGGGAGCTGTTTTTT
V: TRBV29-1; J: TRBJ1-6; D: .; size: .; CDR3: CSVRDAGNSPLHF; DNA: TGCAGCGTGAGGGACGCGGGCAATTCACCCCTCCACTTT
V: TRBV20-1; J: TRBJ2-3; D: TRBD2; size: .; CDR3: CSAFQREGADTEYF; DNA: TGCAGTGCTTTCCAGCGGGAGGGGGCAGATACGGAGTATTTT
V: TRBV9; J: TRBJ2-1; D: TRBD2; size: .; CDR3: CASSVVAGRYNEQFF; DNA: TGTGCCAGCAGCGTAGTAGCGGGACGCTACAATGAGCAGTTCTTC
V: TRBV18; J: TRBJ1-1; D: .; size: .; CDR3: CANSPYGAEAFF; DNA: TGTGCCAACTCACCGTATGGCGCCGAAGCTTTCTTT
V: TRBV16; J: TRBJ1-1; D: .; size: many; CDR3: CASSRVNTEAFF; DNA: TGTGCCAGCAGCCGCGTGAACACTGAAGCTTTCTTT
V: TRBV2; J: TRBJ2-3; D: .; size: many; CDR3: CASSEEGSFPDTQYF; DNA: TGTGCCAGCAGTGAAGAGGGCAGCTTCCCAGATACGCAGTATTTT
V: TRBV7-9; J: TRBJ1-1; D: .; size: few; CDR3: CTSSLHLGTNTEAFF; DNA: TGTACCAGCAGCTTACATCTGGGGACAAACACTGAAGCTTTCTTT
V: TRBV5-1; J: TRBJ2-7; D: .; size: .; CDR3: CASNSLTYEQYF; DNA: TGCGCCAGCAACTCCCTCACCTACGAGCAGTACTTC
V: TRBV5-1; J: TRBJ2-1; D: TRBD2; size: few; CDR3: CASSLGLADLNEQFF; DNA: TGCGCCAGCAGCTTGGGGCTAGCGGACCTCAATGAGCAGTTCTTC
V: TRBV11-2; J: TRBJ1-2; D: .; size: many; CDR3: CASSLSERPTNYGYTF; DNA: TGTGCCAGCAGCTTATCAGAGAGACCAACTAACTATGGCTACACCTTC
V: TRBV11-2; J: TRBJ1-2; D: .; size: .; CDR3: CASSRAGARPSGYTF; DNA: TGTGCCAGCAGCCGCGCCGGGGCGCGACCATCTGGCTACACCTTC
V: TRBV7-2; J: TRBJ1-1; D: .; size: few; CDR3: CASSLFGRDEAFF; DNA: TGTGCCAGCAGCTTATTTGGACGGGATGAAGCTTTCTTT
V: TRBV11-2; J: TRBJ1-1; D: .; size: .; CDR3: CASSLRPGQNTEAFF; DNA: TGTGCCAGCAGCTTACGGCCAGGACAAAACACTGAAGCTTTCTTT
V: TRBV6-5; J: TRBJ1-5; D: .; size: many; CDR3: CASSYSAGENQPQHF; DNA: TGTGCCAGCAGTTACTCGGCAGGGGAAAATCAGCCCCAGCATTTT
V: TRBV5-5; J: TRBJ2-1; D: .; size: few; CDR3: CASSLAVDRVGNEQFF; DNA: TGTGCCAGCAGCTTGGCCGTAGATAGGGTTGGCAATGAGCAGTTCTTC
V: TRBV19; J: TRBJ1-5; D: .; size: .; CDR3: CASSIERTGSNQPQHF; DNA: TGTGCCAGTAGTATAGAAAGGACGGGCAGCAATCAGCCCCAGCATTTT
V: TRBV24-1; J: TRBJ2-3; D: .; size: .; CDR3: CATSGAGFDTQYF; DNA: TGTGCCACCAGTGGAGCGGGCTTTGATACGCAGTATTTT
V: TRBV9; J: TRBJ2-5; D: .; size: few; CDR3: CASSGSLQETQYF; DNA: TGTGCCAGCAGCGGGTCCCTTCAAGAGACCCAGTACTTC
V: TRBV20-1; J: TRBJ1-2; D: TRBD1; size: many; CDR3: CSATAGGGANYGYTF; DNA: TGCAGTGCTACCGCAGGGGGGGGTGCTAACTATGGCTACACCTTC
V: TRBV2; J: TRBJ1-1; D: TRBD1; size: .; CDR3: CASIRGSTEAFF; DNA: TGTGCCAGCATCAGGGGGAGCACTGAAGCTTTCTTT
V: TRBV20-1; J: TRBJ2-3; D: .; size: once; CDR3: CSAPQGYTQYF; DNA: TGCAGTGCTCCACAGGGATATACGCAGTATTTT
V: TRBV29-1; J: TRBJ2-5; D: TRBD2; size: once; CDR3: CSVDSSWRGLWLRETQYF; DNA: TGCAGCGTTGATTCCTCGTGGCGGGGGTTATGGTTGCGGGAGACCCAGTACTTC
V: TRBV7-2; J: TRBJ2-1; D: .; size: few; CDR3: CASSLALRRDEQFF; DNA: TGTGCCAGCAGCTTAGCGCTTCGTAGAGATGAGCAGTTCTTC
V: TRBV6-4; J: TRBJ2-3; D: .; size: .; CDR3: CASSVLAGSTDTQYF; DNA: TGTGCCAGCAGTGTTTTGGCAGGTAGCACAGATACGCAGTATTTT